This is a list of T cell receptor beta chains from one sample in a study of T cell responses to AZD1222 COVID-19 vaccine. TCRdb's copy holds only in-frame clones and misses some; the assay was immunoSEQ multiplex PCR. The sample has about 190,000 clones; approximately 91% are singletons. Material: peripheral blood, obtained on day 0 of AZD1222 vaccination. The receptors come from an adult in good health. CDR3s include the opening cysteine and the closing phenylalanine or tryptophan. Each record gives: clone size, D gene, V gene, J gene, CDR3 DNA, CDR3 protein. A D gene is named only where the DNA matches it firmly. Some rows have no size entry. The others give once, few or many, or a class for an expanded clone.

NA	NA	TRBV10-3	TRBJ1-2	TGTGCCATCAGATACCAGGACGGGAACTATGGCTACACCTTC	CAIRYQDGNYGYTF
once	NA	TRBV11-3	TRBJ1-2	TGTGCCAGCAGTTTAGGTGCAGGGACCTACTATGGCTACACCTTC	CASSLGAGTYYGYTF
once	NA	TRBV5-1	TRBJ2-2	TGCGCCAGCAAAGAGAACACCGGGGAGCTGTTTTTT	CASKENTGELFF
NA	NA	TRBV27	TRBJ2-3	TGTGCCAGCAGTTTAAGCCGGGCGGTCACAGATACGCAGTATTTT	CASSLSRAVTDTQYF
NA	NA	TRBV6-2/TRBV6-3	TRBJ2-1	TGTGCCAGCAGTTACTCGGCTAGCGTGAATGAGCAGTTCTTC	CASSYSASVNEQFF
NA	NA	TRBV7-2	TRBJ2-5	TGTGCCAGCAGCTTATCGTTGCCGGGGCTAGAGACCCAGTACTTC	CASSLSLPGLETQYF
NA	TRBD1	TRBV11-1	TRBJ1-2	TGTGCCAGCAGCCGAGGACAGGGGGCGGCCTATGGCTACACCTTC	CASSRGQGAAYGYTF
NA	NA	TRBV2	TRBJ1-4	TGTGCCAGCAGTGAAATCTGGGGTTCCGGAAAACTGTTTTTT	CASSEIWGSGKLFF
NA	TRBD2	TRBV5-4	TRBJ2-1	TGTGCCAGCACCATAGCGGGGGGGACCTCCTACAATGAGCAGTTCTTC	CASTIAGGTSYNEQFF
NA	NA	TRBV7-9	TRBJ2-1	TGTGCCAGCAGCTTAGACCCATCTCAGGGGTATGGGTACAATGAGCAGTTCTTC	CASSLDPSQGYGYNEQFF
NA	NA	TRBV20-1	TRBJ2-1	TGCAGTGCTAGTCTGGCTAGCAGATACAATGAGCAGTTCTTC	CSASLASRYNEQFF
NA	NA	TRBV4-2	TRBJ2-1	TGTGCCAGCAGCCTAAATAGCGGAACCTACAATGAGCAGTTCTTC	CASSLNSGTYNEQFF
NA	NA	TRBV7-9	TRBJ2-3	TGTGCCAGCAGCCCGATCACAGATACGCAGTATTTT	CASSPITDTQYF
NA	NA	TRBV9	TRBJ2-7	TGTGCCAGCAGCGTAGGGGTAGGGAACTACGAGCAGTACTTC	CASSVGVGNYEQYF
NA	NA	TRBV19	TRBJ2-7	TGTGCCAGTAGTATAGATGGGGTCTCATCCTACGAGCAGTACTTC	CASSIDGVSSYEQYF
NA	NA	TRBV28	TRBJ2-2	TGTGCCAGCAGCTTGGGGGGCCTGAACACCGGGGAGCTGTTTTTT	CASSLGGLNTGELFF
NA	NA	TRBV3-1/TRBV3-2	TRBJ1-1	TGTGCCAGCAGCCCCAGGGTTGGGTCTGTGTCTGAAGCTTTCTTT	CASSPRVGSVSEAFF
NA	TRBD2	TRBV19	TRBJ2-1	TGTGCCAGTACCTTTAGCGGGAGCTCCTACAATGAGCAGTTCTTC	CASTFSGSSYNEQFF
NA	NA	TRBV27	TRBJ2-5	TGTGCCAGCAGCCCCAGGGTTCAAGAGACCCAGTACTTC	CASSPRVQETQYF
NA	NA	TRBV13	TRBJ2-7	TGTGCCAGCAGCCCTGAGGGGGTCACCTACGAGCAGTACTTC	CASSPEGVTYEQYF
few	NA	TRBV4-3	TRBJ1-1	TGCGCCAGCAGCCAAGTGGCCGGGGATACCACTGAAGCTTTCTTT	CASSQVAGDTTEAFF
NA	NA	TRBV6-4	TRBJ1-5	TGTGCCAGCAGTGACTCTTTGGGGTCCAGGCCCCAGCATTTT	CASSDSLGSRPQHF
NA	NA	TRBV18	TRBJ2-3	TGTGCCAGCACCGAGAGGGCAGATACGCAGTATTTT	CASTERADTQYF
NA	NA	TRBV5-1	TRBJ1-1	TGCGCCAGCAGCTTGGACTCGGGGGCGACCACTGAAGCTTTCTTT	CASSLDSGATTEAFF
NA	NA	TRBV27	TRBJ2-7	TGTGCCAGCAGTTTATCCCCCCATTCCGGGACGAACTCCTACGAGCAGTACTTC	CASSLSPHSGTNSYEQYF
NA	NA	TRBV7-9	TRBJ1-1	TGTGCCAGCAGCCTAGCGGTGGATTGGGTGACGAACACTGAAGCTTTCTTT	CASSLAVDWVTNTEAFF
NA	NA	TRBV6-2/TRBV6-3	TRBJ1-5	TGTGCCAGCAGTTACGGGCAGGGTGGGCGCAATCAGCCCCAGCATTTT	CASSYGQGGRNQPQHF
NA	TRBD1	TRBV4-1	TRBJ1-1	TGCGCCAGCAGCCAAGCGGGACAGAAAGCTTTCTTT	CASSQAGQKAFF